This is a list of T cell receptor beta chains from one sample in a study of blood T cell repertoires in COVID-19. The method was immunoSEQ multiplex PCR; TCRdb's version includes in-frame clones alone and lacks a portion of them. The sample contains 120,000 to 150,000 clones, about 83% of which appear only once. Material for sequencing was peripheral blood. These receptors were obtained from a human donor in a cohort sampled during active COVID-19. Both conserved end residues are part of each CDR3. A D gene is named only where the DNA matches it firmly. Expanded clones are given a class, and other clones once, few, many or no size at all.

>TRBJ2-3|-|TRBV27|-
TGTGCCAGCAGGGACTTCACAGATACGCAGTATTTT
CASRDFTDTQYF
>TRBJ2-3|-|TRBV5-5|-
TGTGCCAGCAGATTGAGGGAGGATACGCAGTATTTT
CASRLREDTQYF
>TRBJ2-2|-|TRBV2|-
TGTGCCAGCAGACTGAGGGACATCTCCGGGGAGCTGTTTTTT
CASRLRDISGELFF
>TRBJ2-2|-|TRBV4-3|-
TGCGCCAGCAGCCTCGGACTATTAACCGGGGAGCTGTTTTTT
CASSLGLLTGELFF
>TRBJ2-1|TRBD2|TRBV7-2|-
TGTGCCAGCAGCTCGAGCCGGACTAGCGGGAGCTCCTACAATGAGCAGTTCTTC
CASSSSRTSGSSYNEQFF
>TRBJ2-7|-|TRBV27|-
TGTGCCAGCAGCCCCGGTGTGAGGGCCTCCGAGCAGTACTTC
CASSPGVRASEQYF
>TRBJ1-1|TRBD1|TRBV5-4|-
TGTGCCAGCAGCTTGGCCAGACAGGGGGCATATACTGAAGCTTTCTTT
CASSLARQGAYTEAFF
>TRBJ1-1|TRBD1|TRBV5-1|-
TGCGCCAGCAGCGAGGGGACAGTAAACACTGAAGCTTTCTTT
CASSEGTVNTEAFF
>TRBJ2-7|TRBD1|TRBV7-9|-
TGTGCCAGCAGCTTAATGGCCGTACAGGGGCTCTACGAGCAGTACTTC
CASSLMAVQGLYEQYF
>TRBJ1-3|-|TRBV13|-
TGTGCCAGCAGCTTCGGACAGCTCGGAAACACCATATATTTT
CASSFGQLGNTIYF
>TRBJ1-1|-|TRBV24-1|-
TGTGCCACCAGTGATGCTGGCGGGGTGGCTGGCTACACTGAAGCTTTCTTT
CATSDAGGVAGYTEAFF
>TRBJ2-2|-|TRBV5-1|-
TGCGCCAGCAGCTTGACCCCCCCAGGGGCGGACACCGGGGAGCTGTTTTTT
CASSLTPPGADTGELFF
>TRBJ2-2|TRBD1|TRBV4-1|-
TGCGCCAGCAGCCTTCAGACAGGGCAGGCCACCGGGGAGCTGTTTTTT
CASSLQTGQATGELFF
>TRBJ1-5|-|TRBV2|few
TGTGCCAGCACTCTAAACCGGGGGGGCAATCAGCCCCAGCATTTT
CASTLNRGGNQPQHF
>TRBJ2-5|TRBD2|TRBV19|-
TGTGCCAGTAGTATAAGGTCTAGCGGGAGTGGTGAAGAGACCCAGTACTTC
CASSIRSSGSGEETQYF
>TRBJ1-4|-|TRBV25-1|few
TGTGCCAGCAGTCTACACGGAGGGAGCGGTGAAAAACTGTTTTTT
CASSLHGGSGEKLFF
>TRBJ1-5|-|TRBV7-2|-
TGTGCCAGCAGTTATGCCTACAATCAGCCCCAGCATTTT
CASSYAYNQPQHF
>TRBJ2-7|TRBD2|TRBV6-5|once
TGTGCCAGCAAGAGCGGGATTTGGTACGAGCAGTACTTC
CASKSGIWYEQYF
>TRBJ2-3|-|TRBV20-1|-
TGCAGTGCTAGAGACAGAGATACGCAGTATTTT
CSARDRDTQYF
>TRBJ1-4|TRBD1|TRBV4-2|-
TGTGCCAGCAGCCAAGGGCAGGGGGATAATGAAAAACTGTTTTTT
CASSQGQGDNEKLFF
>TRBJ2-7|-|TRBV15|-
TGTGCCACCAGCAGAGGCCTACATGACTTTCGGGACGAGCAGTACTTC
CATSRGLHDFRDEQYF
>TRBJ1-2|-|TRBV20-1|-
TGCAGTGCTAGTTACGCAGGGCGAACTTTACGTGGTGGCTACACCTTC
CSASYAGRTLRGGYTF
>TRBJ2-1|TRBD2|TRBV3-1/TRBV3-2|few
TGTGCCAGCAGCCAAGCAACTAGCGGGAGGAGGTACAATGAGCAGTTCTTC
CASSQATSGRRYNEQFF
>TRBJ2-7|-|TRBV4-2|-
TGTGCCAGCAGCCAAGATGGGGCGGGAAGAGCCTACGAGCAGTACTTC
CASSQDGAGRAYEQYF
>TRBJ2-7|TRBD2|TRBV9|-
TGTGCCAGCAGCGTTAGCGGGTTCTCCTACGAGCAGTACTTC
CASSVSGFSYEQYF
>TRBJ2-5|TRBD1|TRBV18|-
TGTGCCAGCTCACCGGACAGGGAAGAGACCCAGTACTTC
CASSPDREETQYF
>TRBJ1-5|TRBD1|TRBV28|-
TGTGCCATTACAGGGGGACTCAATCAGCCCCAGCATTTT
CAITGGLNQPQHF
>TRBJ2-2|TRBD2|TRBV18|many
TGTGCCAGCTCGGCATCTAGCGGGTCTAACACCGGGGAGCTGTTTTTT
CASSASSGSNTGELFF
>TRBJ1-6|TRBD1|TRBV19|-
TGTGCCACAAGGGAGGGGAGACAGGGGGCATCACCCCTCCACTTT
CATREGRQGASPLHF
>TRBJ2-1|TRBD2|TRBV11-3|once
TGTGCCAGCAGTCTCCGGGAGGCCCCCTACAATGAGCAGTTCTTC
CASSLREAPYNEQFF
>TRBJ1-2|TRBD1|TRBV27|-
TGTGCCAGCAGTACCAGACAGGGTGGCTACACCTTC
CASSTRQGGYTF
>TRBJ2-7|TRBD2|TRBV28|-
TGTGCCAGCAGTTTACTCCCTAGCGGGAGGGCCGATGAGCAGTACTTC
CASSLLPSGRADEQYF
>TRBJ2-5|-|TRBV11-1|-
TGTGCCAGCAGCCTAGGGACTCTTAAGGCAGAGACCCAGTACTTC
CASSLGTLKAETQYF
>TRBJ2-7|-|TRBV5-4|-
TGTGCCAGCAGCTCTCGGGGAGGGGGAGGATTCCACGAGCAGTACTTC
CASSSRGGGGFHEQYF
>TRBJ1-1|-|TRBV3-1/TRBV3-2|-
TGTGCCAGCAGCTCCTCAAGGACAGTGCGAGGCGCTGAAGCTTTCTTT
CASSSSRTVRGAEAFF
>TRBJ2-4|-|TRBV11-1|-
TGTGCCAGCAGCTTAGTTCGAGGGAACATTCAGTACTTC
CASSLVRGNIQYF
>TRBJ1-5|TRBD1|TRBV19|-
TGTGCCAGTGGGACAGGGAATGACCAGCCCCAGCATTTT
CASGTGNDQPQHF
>TRBJ1-2|-|TRBV30|-
TGTGCCTGGATAGGGGTCCCAAACTATGGCTACACCTTC
CAWIGVPNYGYTF
>TRBJ1-1|-|TRBV29-1|-
TGCAGCGTTGTCATCCAGGGGAGTACTGAAGCTTTCTTT
CSVVIQGSTEAFF
>TRBJ2-5|-|TRBV11-2|-
TGTGCCAGCAGTTTCCAGAGGGGGATATTTAACCTTCAAGAGACCCAGTACTTC
CASSFQRGIFNLQETQYF
>TRBJ2-1|TRBD2|TRBV19|-
TGTGCCAGTAGAGTAGCGGGAGTCCATGAGCAGTTCTTC
CASRVAGVHEQFF
>TRBJ1-1|TRBD1|TRBV9|-
TGTGCCAGCAGCACCTCCGGGACAGGGTGGGCTCCCACTGAAGCTTTCTTT
CASSTSGTGWAPTEAFF
>TRBJ2-5|TRBD1|TRBV19|-
TGTGCCAGTAGTGGGGGACAGGTCCAAGAGACCCAGTACTTC
CASSGGQVQETQYF
>TRBJ1-2|-|TRBV23-1|-
TGCGCCACCCATTCAGGTAATGGCTACACCTTC
CATHSGNGYTF
>TRBJ2-6|-|TRBV7-8|few
TGTGCCAGCAGCGGGGTAGGGACAAAATTCTCTGGGGCCAACGTCCTGACTTTC
CASSGVGTKFSGANVLTF
>TRBJ2-2|TRBD2|TRBV29-1|many
TGCAGCGTTGAGGGACTAGCGGGAGCGCCGAGCACCGGGGAGCTGTTTTTT
CSVEGLAGAPSTGELFF
>TRBJ2-5|TRBD1|TRBV28|-
TGTGCCACCAGGCCCACAGGGGGCCTCGAGACCCAGTACTTC
CATRPTGGLETQYF
>TRBJ1-1|-|TRBV6-5|-
TGTGCCAGCAGTCTACCGGGGGGGTTCGCTGAAGCTTTCTTT
CASSLPGGFAEAFF
>TRBJ2-7|TRBD1|TRBV3-1/TRBV3-2|-
TGTGCCAGCAGCCAAGGAGGGGGCGGCACCTACGAGCAGTACTTC
CASSQGGGGTYEQYF
>TRBJ2-1|-|TRBV7-8|-
TGTGCCAGCAGCTTAGCTGGGACTGTAGCAAAGTCTTCCTACAATGAGCAGTTCTTC
CASSLAGTVAKSSYNEQFF